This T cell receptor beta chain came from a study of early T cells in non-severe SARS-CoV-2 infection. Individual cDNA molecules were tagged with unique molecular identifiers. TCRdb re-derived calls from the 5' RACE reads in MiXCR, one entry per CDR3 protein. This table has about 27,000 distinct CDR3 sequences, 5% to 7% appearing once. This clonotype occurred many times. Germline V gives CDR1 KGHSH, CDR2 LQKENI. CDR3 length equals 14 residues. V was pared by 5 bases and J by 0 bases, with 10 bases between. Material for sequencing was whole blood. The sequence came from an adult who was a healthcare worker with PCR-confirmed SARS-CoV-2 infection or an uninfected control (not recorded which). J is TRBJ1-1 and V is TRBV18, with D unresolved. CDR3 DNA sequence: TGTGCCAGCTCAATAGACGGTTTGAACACTGAAGCTTTCTTT. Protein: CASSIDGLNTEAFF.